A selection of T cell receptor beta chains follows, all from one sample in a study of CD8 T cells in ankylosing spondylitis. MiXCR was run by TCRdb on the 5' RACE reads, yielding one entry per CDR3 protein. The sample has approximately 260,000 distinct CDR3 sequences, about 18% seen once. The sequenced sample consisted of blood, either unsorted or a sorted T cell fraction (not recorded which). All receptors come from a male donor with ankylosing spondylitis or in good health (not recorded which). Each CDR3 is given without its conserved first and last residue. Fields, in order: J gene, V gene, clone size, CDR3 length, CDR3 protein. Size tells how often a clone was seen (once, few, many) or the class of an expanded clone, and some rows leave it out.

TRBJ2-2 TRBV6-2/TRBV6-3 few 14 ASSYPRLWDTGELF
TRBJ2-7 TRBV20-1 many 10 SATGPSYEQY
TRBJ2-5 TRBV4-3 - 12 ASSQRGGVETQY
TRBJ2-3 TRBV20-1 - 20 SGRGFPLSTLRTQISTDTQY
TRBJ2-2 TRBV29-1 few 15 SVGVRGTGGRTGELF
TRBJ2-1 TRBV14 - 9 ASSHVGEQF
TRBJ2-5 TRBV12-3/TRBV12-4 few 14 ASSGATRTGQETQY
TRBJ2-2 TRBV5-6 many 13 ASSTGDRYTGELF
TRBJ2-5 TRBV3-1 - 15 ASSQDGEIAGFETQY
TRBJ2-2 TRBV12-3/TRBV12-4 - 14 ASTGVGRSNTGELF
TRBJ1-1 TRBV29-1 many 12 SVEGGVSNTEAF
TRBJ2-1 TRBV9 many 13 ASSVTLVGGDEQF
TRBJ2-3 TRBV29-1 few 13 SGGPGLRAQDTQY
TRBJ2-3 TRBV12-3/TRBV12-4 - 12 ASSPTSATDTQY
TRBJ2-5 TRBV4-1 - 16 ASSHRRGAGADQETQY
TRBJ2-3 TRBV2 - 14 ASRGTSGSGTDTQY
TRBJ2-7 TRBV12-5 - 11 ASDNNYSYEQY
TRBJ2-7 TRBV5-1 - 13 ASSLGQGMSYEQY
TRBJ2-1 TRBV11-1 - 14 ASSLARVRDLNEQF
TRBJ1-5 TRBV4-1 few 14 ASSQVYGIPSQPQH
TRBJ2-2 TRBV12-3/TRBV12-4 - 14 ASSTYTDKGTGELF
TRBJ2-7 TRBV27 - 12 ASSPGQEEGEQY
TRBJ2-3 TRBV9 - 13 ASSAPPGGQDTQY
TRBJ2-1 TRBV27 - 14 ASSFAGTSDYNEQF
TRBJ2-1 TRBV19 few 12 ASSTLAVYNEQF
TRBJ2-5 TRBV6-1 many 13 ASSLLGQGKETQY
TRBJ2-1 TRBV9 - 15 ASSVVSSASSYNEQF
TRBJ2-7 TRBV20-1 many 10 SARQGVSEQY
TRBJ2-7 TRBV4-1 - 14 ASSHQTTGIYYEQY
TRBJ2-3 TRBV11-2 - 18 ASSQDARLAPITGTDTQY
TRBJ2-2 TRBV5-1 - 13 ASSTVWETGGELF
TRBJ2-3 TRBV9 - 14 ASSVVFSGSTDTQY
TRBJ2-5 TRBV4-3 few 11 ASGDTTGETQY
TRBJ2-4 TRBV14 - 13 ASSQVIGTANIQY
TRBJ2-1 TRBV12-3/TRBV12-4 many 13 ASSLASGKYNEQF
TRBJ1-5 TRBV6-1 few 15 ASSEAQDRGLIQPQH
TRBJ2-1 TRBV4-2 - 13 ASSQGRGTSNEQF
TRBJ2-1 TRBV6-5 few 15 ASSYATGESSYNEQF
TRBJ2-7 TRBV16 - 13 ASSPNLGLHYEQY
TRBJ2-7 TRBV29-1 - 12 SVDVPGPTYEQY
TRBJ2-2 TRBV9 many 10 ASSPDGGELF
TRBJ2-7 TRBV29-1 - 10 SVGDLTYEQY
TRBJ2-3 TRBV5-6 - 12 ASSVRSYTDTQY
TRBJ2-3 TRBV4-1 - 11 ASSQPGGDTQY
TRBJ2-3 TRBV11-2 - 14 ASSVGTPITIDTQY
TRBJ2-1 TRBV20-1 few 13 SAAPGTGVWDEQF